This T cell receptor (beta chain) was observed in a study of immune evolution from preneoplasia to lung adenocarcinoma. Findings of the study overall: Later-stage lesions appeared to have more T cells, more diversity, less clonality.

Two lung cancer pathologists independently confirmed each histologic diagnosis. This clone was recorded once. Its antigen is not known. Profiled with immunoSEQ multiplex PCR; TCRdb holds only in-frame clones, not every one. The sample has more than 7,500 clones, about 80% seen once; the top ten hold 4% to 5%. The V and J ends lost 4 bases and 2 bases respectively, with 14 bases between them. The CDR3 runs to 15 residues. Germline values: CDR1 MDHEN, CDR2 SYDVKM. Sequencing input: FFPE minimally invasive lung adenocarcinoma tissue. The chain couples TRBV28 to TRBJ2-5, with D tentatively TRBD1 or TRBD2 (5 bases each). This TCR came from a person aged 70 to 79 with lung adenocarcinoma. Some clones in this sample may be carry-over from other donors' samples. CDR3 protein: CASSYRGMLQETQYF. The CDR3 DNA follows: TGTGCCAGCAGTTACCGGGGCATGTTGCAAGAGACCCAGTACTTC.